Below are 8 T cell receptor beta chains sequenced from a single sample in a study of blood T cell repertoires in COVID-19. Assay used: immunoSEQ multiplex PCR; TCRdb lists only in-frame clones, some missing. The profile covers 150,000 to 170,000 clones, with under 95% appearing a single time and over 0.45% taken by the ten largest. Material: peripheral blood. Receptors originate from a man in his fifties or sixties with acute or convalescent COVID-19.

The chain links TRBV2 to TRBJ2-4, with a tentative D call TRBD1 (6 bases). The CDR3 runs 13 residues. Trimming shortened V by 3 bases and J by 7 bases, and 10 bases separated the two germline ends. Germline assignment: CDR1 SNHLY and CDR2 FYNNEI. CDR3 DNA: TGTGCCAGCAGTGACTACAGGGTGAACATTCAGTACTTC. It yields the protein CASSDYRVNIQYF.

This clone occurred a few times. Sequence at one end of the junction differs from germline and may be a read error. The genes are TRBV7-2 and TRBJ1-2, with TRBD1 identical over 8 bases. Per the germline V gene, CDR1 is SGHTA and CDR2 is FQGNSA. The CDR3 length is 15 residues. The CDR3 DNA sequence: TGTGCCAGCACCTTAAAACCCCAGGGGGCGGAAGGCTACACCTTC. It codes for CASTLKPQGAEGYTF.

The chain is built from TRBV6-1 and TRBJ1-5, with a tentative D call TRBD1 (5 bases). V was clipped by 3 bases and J by 5 bases, with 11 bases between them. CDR1 is MNHNS and CDR2 is SASEGT in the germline V gene. There are 14 residues in the CDR3. The CDR3 loop reads CASSDGRDYQPQHF. The CDR3 nucleotides read TGTGCCAGCAGTGACGGCAGGGACTATCAGCCCCAGCATTTT.

The V gene is TRBV3-1 (or the pseudogene TRBV3-2), the J gene TRBJ2-3; 15 bases fit TRBD2. The CDR3 runs 20 residues. Germline V gives CDR1 LGHDT, CDR2 YNNKEL (reference sequence). V was clipped by 3 bases and J by 0 bases; unmatched bases: 10. CDR3: CASSHGTSGGPKFSTDTQYF. The CDR3 DNA sequence: TGTGCCAGCAGCCACGGGACTAGCGGGGGGCCCAAATTTAGCACAGATACGCAGTATTTT.

The J gene is TRBJ1-6, the V gene TRBV7-2; D unresolved. In germline, CDR1 is SGHTA, CDR2 FQGNSA. V lost 6 bases to trimming and J lost 6 bases, with 15 bases between them. The CDR3 length is 15 residues. CDR3 loop: CASSSGPLPNSPLHF. The CDR3 coding sequence is TGTGCCAGCAGTAGCGGGCCCCTCCCTAATTCACCCCTCCACTTT.

The rearrangement joins TRBV7-2 to TRBJ1-1, with a tentative D call TRBD1 (5 bases). The CDR3 loop spans 16 amino acids. The V end was cut by 4 bases, the J end by 6 bases, with 21 bases between. CDR1 is SGHTA and CDR2 is FQGNSA in the germline V gene. The CDR3 protein is CASSSKVGQTLPEAFF. CDR3 DNA: TGTGCCAGCAGCTCGAAAGTAGGACAAACTCTCCCTGAAGCTTTCTTT. Full variable domain (rest looked up from reference TRBV7-2 and TRBJ1-1): GAGVSQSPSNKVTEKGKDVELRCDPISGHTALYWYRQSLGQGLEFLIYFQGNSAPDKSGLPSDRFSAERTGGSVSTLTIQRTQQEDSAVYLCASSSKVGQTLPEAFFGQGTRLTVV.

The gene calls are TRBV4-1 and TRBJ2-1; 7 nucleotides line up with TRBD1. The CDR3 spans 17 residues. Germline V lookup: CDR1 MGHRA, CDR2 YSYEKL. Germline trimming cut 2 bases from V and 7 bases from J; bases unmatched to any gene: 14. CDR3 in DNA: TGCGCCAGCAGCCAAATCCTAGGTGGACAGGCAGATAATGAGCAGTTCTTC. Its protein is CASSQILGGQADNEQFF.

In its sample, this clone was seen many times. V gene TRBV19 combines with J gene TRBJ2-1; a weak D match, TRBD2 (5 bases). The V gene lost 3 bases and the J gene lost 8 bases, with 11 bases spanning the gap. The CDR3 runs 13 residues. Germline-derived CDR1 and CDR2 are LNHDA and SQIVND (reference sequence). CDR3 nucleotide sequence: TGTGCCAGTAGTATGAGGGTCAAGGATGAGCAGTTCTTC. Translated, it gives CASSMRVKDEQFF. Full variable domain (rest looked up from reference TRBV19 and TRBJ2-1): DGGITQSPKYLFRKEGQNVTLSCEQNLNHDAMYWYRQDPGQGLRLIYYSQIVNDFQKGDIAEGYSVSREKKESFPLTVTSAQKNPTAFYLCASSMRVKDEQFFGPGTRLTVL.